This TCR beta chain was retrieved from a study of blood T cell repertoires in COVID-19. Study-level background: Donors in the United States, Italy and Spain gave samples during acute or convalescent COVID-19.

Trimming took 4 bases from V and 6 from J, leaving 11 bases between them. CDR3 size: 12 residues. The germline CDR1 and CDR2 sequences are SGHKS and YYEKEE (reference sequence). Seattle participants joined during active infection and were tracked over time. In the authors' workflow: Reference gene primer amplification gave estimated nucleated cell counts. The protocol was immunoSEQ multiplex PCR, while the TCRdb copy is restricted to in-frame clones and leaves out a portion. D and trimming were read from the DNA, whereas the V and J calls and clone size are those reported in that table. The sample lists some 180,000 clones; 75% to 90% were seen once.

This chain links TRBV5-5 with TRBJ2-7; D unclear. The source material was peripheral blood. This TCR came from a woman aged 40 to 50 with COVID-19, enrolled during active disease. The CDR3 protein is CASSRVTGEQYF. As DNA, the CDR3 is TGTGCCAGCAGCCGAGTCACGGGCGAGCAGTACTTC.